The clone carrying this TCR beta chain was counted only a few times. What it recognizes is unknown. TCRdb ran MiXCR on the reads and lists one entry per CDR3 protein. The data hold hundreds of thousands of distinct CDR3 sequences, with roughly 30% observed a single time. This entry belongs to a study of T cell repertoires in cytomegalovirus infection. Study as a whole: Peptides in the study included HLA-C-restricted and HLA-B-restricted CMV epitopes. TCR beta signatures that were public indicated CMV infection and matching HLA type. Regarding the study as a whole: HLA-C-restricted CMV clonotypes gave the most frequent clonotype in two of eight donors. CMV carriers with the relevant HLA were identified by cumulative public TCR beta family frequency.

The CDR3 has 13 residues. Trimming cost V 3 bases and J 8 bases, with 13 bases left between them. This clonotype was sampled from a human donor in good health (CMV status not recorded). Some clones in this sample may be carry-over from other donors' samples. Source: cultured PBMCs, taken from culture after CMV antigen stimulation. The gene calls are TRBV12-3 or TRBV12-4 and TRBJ1-2, with D possibly being TRBD1 (5 bases). As DNA, the CDR3 is TGTGCCAGCAGTTTTCAGGGCGCGGGGGGCTACACCTTC. The encoded protein is CASSFQGAGGYTF.